The T cell receptor (beta chain) under discussion was sequenced for a study of cytomegalovirus exposure and HLA in healthy donors. The PCR made use of 60 Vbeta and 13 Jbeta primers. Some clones are missing from TCRdb's copy, which holds only in-frame ones; the method was immunoSEQ multiplex PCR. The table shows 65,000 to 90,000 clones, with 72% occurring only once. In the case of this clone: Its specificity is unknown.

Study-level findings and limits: The study flagged some 170 TCR beta chains as cytomegalovirus-associated. More clonal expansion characterized HLA-associated TCR beta chains than equally common others in a later analysis. The sole available immune exposure information was CMV serostatus.

This TCR came from a woman between 40 and 55 years old in good health and CMV-seropositive. The sequencing sample was made of PBMCs.

CDR3 residues: CAWSQASNTEAFF. DNA of the CDR3: TGTGCCTGGAGTCAGGCCTCAAACACTGAAGCTTTCTTT. This chain connects TRBV30 to TRBJ1-1; D is ambiguous. Trimming shortened V by 2 bases and J by 2 bases, and 9 bases separated the two germline ends. The CDR3 is 13 amino acids. Germline V gene data show CDR1 as GTSNPN and CDR2 as SVGIG (reference sequence).